This passage covers 8 T cell receptor beta chains from one sample sequenced in a study of shared clonotypes between healthy human individuals (dated by TCRdb to between 2020 and 2021). Libraries were built with the immunoSEQ multiplex PCR assay. TCRdb limited this immuneACCESS table to in-frame rearrangements with V and J called. A share of clones is missing; checked studies link under half to unresolved V genes, and the rest is unexplained. In all, the sample holds under 2.5 million clones, and just under 95% of those were seen once. The ten largest account for around 0.38% of the sample. The specimen sequenced was naive CD4+ T cells from PBMCs. Per the publication, the cell subset or site label means: CD45RA+ positively selected. These receptor sequences come from a man aged 18 to 29 in good health. Some clones in this sample may be carry-over from other donors' samples.

The chain carries TRBV21-1 and TRBJ1-1; no DNA check was done on the table's D call, TRBD1. TRBV21-1 constitutes a pseudogene. The CDR3 is 17 amino acids. CDR3 coding DNA: TGTGCCAGCAGCAAAAGGGGTCGACAGGGGCCGAACACTGAAGCTTTCTTT. Translating gives CASSKRGRQGPNTEAFF.

This rearrangement joins TRBV19 to TRBJ1-5; D is unresolved. Germline CDR1 is LNHDA and CDR2 is SQIVND (reference sequence). Trimming took 1 base from V and 5 from J, leaving 6 bases between them. The CDR3 length is 13 residues. Here the CDR3 reads CASSIGGYQPQHF. As DNA, the CDR3 is TGTGCCAGTAGTATAGGCGGATATCAGCCCCAGCATTTT.

The chain employs TRBV9 and TRBJ2-5, with 13 bases matching TRBD2. V lost 5 bases, J lost 4 bases, and 11 bases stayed unmatched. The CDR3 has 17 amino acids. Germline CDR1 is SGDLS and CDR2 is YYNGEE. CDR3 sequence: CASSRTSGSVGGETQYF. CDR3 nucleotides: TGTGCCAGCAGTAGGACTAGCGGGAGTGTCGGAGGAGAGACCCAGTACTTC.

This chain links TRBV28 with TRBJ1-1, with TRBD1 as a possible D gene (5 bases). Germline V gene lookup returns CDR1 MDHEN and CDR2 SYDVKM. CDR3 length equals 15 residues. V was shortened by 3 bases and J by 5 bases, with 16 bases between the two germline ends. The CDR3 nucleotides read TGTGCCAGCAGTTTGGGCAGGGAAAGGAGAACTGAAGCTTTCTTT. As protein: CASSLGRERRTEAFF.

The DNA of the CDR3 is TGTGCCAGCAGCTTAGCGCGGGAGAACTATGGCTACACCTTC. Translation gives CASSLARENYGYTF. The chain joins TRBV7-8 to TRBJ1-2, with D unresolved. The length of the CDR3 is 14 residues. Per the germline V gene, CDR1 is SGHVS and CDR2 is FQNEAQ. V shed 0 bases and J shed 2 bases, with 7 bases lying between them.

This chain joins TRBV2 and TRBJ2-7; D ambiguous. From germline, CDR1 is SNHLY and CDR2 FYNNEI. The CDR3 contains 15 residues. Trimming took off 3 bases at V and 1 base at J, with 13 bases between the two ends. CDR3: CASSEGWDFSYEQYF. The CDR3 DNA sequence: TGTGCCAGCAGTGAGGGGTGGGATTTTTCCTACGAGCAGTACTTC.

The CDR3 nucleotides are TGCAGCGTTGTAGGCAGGGCAGCAAACACCATATATTTT. Translated: CSVVGRAANTIYF. V is TRBV29-1 and J is TRBJ1-3, with D tentatively TRBD1 (5 bases). This CDR3 spans 13 amino acids. Germline CDR1 is SQVTM and CDR2 is ANQGSEA. Deletions cut 4 bases from V and 6 bases from J, with 13 bases between.

The V gene is TRBV5-4, the J gene TRBJ1-2; a possible D gene is TRBD1 (5 bases). With 2 bases removed from V and 7 bases from J, the gap between germline ends came to 15 bases. The length of the CDR3 is 14 residues. Germline CDR1 reads SGHNT; CDR2 reads YYREEE (reference sequence). The CDR3 spells CASSFAGLGFGYTF. CDR3 coding DNA: TGTGCCAGCAGCTTTGCAGGGTTGGGTTTTGGCTACACCTTC.